This T cell receptor (beta chain) is drawn from a study of blood T cell repertoires in COVID-19. Study background: Italy, Spain and the United States were the sources of the convalescent and acute COVID-19 samples. Sources were T cells, B-cell-depleted T cells, or PBMCs; the material itself was cDNA or gDNA.

Using immunoSEQ multiplex PCR, the repertoire was profiled, and TCRdb retains in-frame clones only, with some absent. The repertoire has fewer than 300,000 clones, about 93% of them found once; the top ten carry 1.1%. Germline CDR1 LNHDA, CDR2 SQIVND (reference sequence). V was shortened by 2 bases and J by 5 bases, with 9 bases between the two germline ends. This CDR3 is 13 amino acids long. Sequencing used PBMCs or T cells enriched from blood (not recorded which). The clonotype comes from a woman in her twenties or thirties who had recovered from COVID-19. The chain couples TRBV19 to TRBJ2-5; D may be TRBD2 (6 bases). CDR3 sequence: CASSIIAGETQYF. The CDR3 bases are TGTGCCAGTAGTATAATTGCGGGGGAGACCCAGTACTTC.